The 21 T cell receptor beta chains reported below all come from one sample, sequenced in a study of long-term antiretroviral therapy in people with HIV. immunoSEQ v3.0 was run at survey level. Measured with immunoSEQ multiplex PCR; TCRdb has only the in-frame clones, and not every one. The sample records 42,000 or so clones, more than 75% being singletons. Here the sequenced sample was unsorted PBMCs, taken 0.1 years before starting antiretroviral therapy. The receptor set was obtained from a woman between 50 and 59 years old with HIV.

The chain recombines TRBV7-2 with TRBJ2-3; 10 bases map to TRBD1. The CDR3 length is 14 residues. The trim removed 8 bases at V and 4 bases at J, leaving 6 bases unmatched. Germline loops: CDR1 SGHTA, CDR2 FQGNSA. The CDR3 loop is CASQPGQGPDTQYF. DNA for the CDR3: TGTGCCAGCCAGCCGGGACAGGGGCCAGATACGCAGTATTTT.

Details on this clone: A read error may produce the germline difference seen at one junction end. The rearrangement joins TRBV7-7 to TRBJ2-2; no firm D call. CDR3 length equals 14 residues. Germline V gene sequence: CDR1 SSHAT, CDR2 FNYEAQ (reference sequence). CDR3 protein: CASSSLSYTGELFF. As DNA, the CDR3 is TGTGCTAGCAGCTCCCTAAGTTACACCGGGGAGCTGTTTTTT.

The V and J genes are TRBV7-9 and TRBJ2-7; perhaps TRBD2 as D (5 bases). V gave up 1 base and J gave up 7 bases, with 17 bases separating them. Looked up from germline, CDR1 is SEHNR and CDR2 is FQNEAQ (reference sequence). The CDR3 extends over 15 amino acids. In DNA form, the CDR3 reads TGTGCCAGCAGCTTAGGGGGAGAACCCGTAGGAGAGCAGTACTTC. Its translation is CASSLGGEPVGEQYF.

This chain connects TRBV10-1 to TRBJ2-5; D call uncertain. V dropped 4 bases and J dropped 7 bases, with 13 bases sitting between them. The CDR3 has 13 amino acids. CDR1 WNHNN and CDR2 SYGVQD come from the germline V gene (reference sequence). The CDR3 nucleotides are TGCGCCAGCAGTGCGGTGGGGATAGGGACCCAGTACTTC. Residues: CASSAVGIGTQYF.

This chain links TRBV7-2 with TRBJ2-5; perhaps D is TRBD1 or TRBD2 (6 bases each). V was trimmed by 4 bases and J by 2 bases, leaving 14 bases between them. The CDR3 totals 15 residues. The germline gives CDR1 SGHTA, CDR2 FQGNSA. CDR3 DNA: TGTGCCAGCAGCTGGGGGCTAGGAGGGCAAGAGACCCAGTACTTC. Protein: CASSWGLGGQETQYF.

CDR3 sequence: CAWTLTGGTEAFF. The DNA of the CDR3 is TGTGCCTGGACTTTGACAGGGGGCACTGAAGCTTTCTTT. The rearrangement links TRBV30 to TRBJ1-1; 9 nucleotides align to TRBD1. The V gene end was trimmed by 4 bases and the J gene end by 4 bases; junction bases not matched to a gene: 4. Germline assignment: CDR1 GTSNPN and CDR2 SVGIG (reference sequence). The CDR3 contains 13 residues.

The chain links TRBV5-1 to TRBJ2-2; 7 bases agree with TRBD2. The CDR3 has 12 amino acids. Germline V gives CDR1 SGHRS, CDR2 YFSETQ. V trimming: 4 bases; J trimming: 7 bases; junction bases outside the gene matches: 1. CDR3 protein: CASSGGVGELFF. The CDR3 nucleotides read TGCGCCAGCAGCGGGGGGGTCGGGGAGCTGTTTTTT.

V and J are TRBV27 and TRBJ2-2; D remains unclear. The CDR3 has 14 amino acids. V lost 0 bases, J lost 4 bases, and 6 bases lay in between. Per germline, CDR1 MNHEY and CDR2 SMNVEV (reference sequence). The chain's CDR3 is CASSLSIFTGELFF. CDR3 nucleotides: TGTGCCAGCAGTTTATCGATCTTCACCGGGGAGCTGTTTTTT.

V and J are TRBV5-6 and TRBJ2-4; 8 bases line up with TRBD2. Germline trimming cut 4 bases from V and 0 bases from J; bases unmatched to any gene: 3. CDR1 and CDR2 (germline): SGHDT, YYEEEE. CDR3 length equals 15 residues. The CDR3: CASSPAGGAKNIQYF. The DNA for the CDR3 is TGTGCCAGCAGCCCGGCGGGGGGAGCCAAAAACATTCAGTACTTC.

The sample holds a few counts of this clone. This chain connects TRBV5-4 to TRBJ2-3, with D perhaps TRBD1 or TRBD2 (6 bases each). Germline assignment: CDR1 SGHNT and CDR2 YYREEE (reference sequence). Trimming took off 4 bases at V and 4 bases at J, with 19 bases between the two ends. This CDR3 spans 16 amino acids. The CDR3 nucleotides read TGTGCCAGCAGCATCCCAACTGGGGGGCGCGCAGATACGCAGTATTTT. Its translation: CASSIPTGGRADTQYF.

The chain has TRBV5-4 and TRBJ1-6; D call uncertain. The V end was cut by 2 bases, the J end by 5 bases, with 11 bases between. The CDR3 covers 15 residues. Germline assignment: CDR1 SGHNT and CDR2 YYREEE (reference sequence). CDR3: CASSLERTHNSPLHF. The CDR3 bases are TGTGCCAGCAGCTTAGAGCGAACCCATAATTCACCCCTCCACTTT.

The rearrangement links TRBV11-2 to TRBJ2-5; TRBD2 aligns across 12 bases. Germline V gives CDR1 SGHAT, CDR2 FQNNGV. V gave up 6 bases and J gave up 3 bases; unmatched junction bases: 8. The CDR3 runs 16 residues. The CDR3 coding sequence is TGTGCCAGCAGGCCATCTAGCGGGGGGGGGAAAGAGACCCAGTACTTC. It codes for CASRPSSGGGKETQYF.

Only a few counts were recorded for this clone. The chain uses TRBV14 and TRBJ1-1; D remains ambiguous. From germline, CDR1 is SGHDN and CDR2 FVKESK. V lost 1 base and J lost 0, with 12 bases in between. CDR3 length equals 16 residues. The CDR3 spells CASSQVSGSMNTEAFF. As DNA, the CDR3 is TGTGCCAGCAGCCAAGTTTCAGGTAGCATGAACACTGAAGCTTTCTTT.

This chain joins TRBV11-3 and TRBJ2-7; 7 bases agree with TRBD1. The V gene's germline CDR1 is SGHNT and CDR2 YENEEA. V lost 1 base and J lost 0; bases outside the gene matches: 0. The CDR3 covers 14 residues. The CDR3 region has the DNA TGTGCCAGCAGCTTAGGGGACAGCTCCTACGAGCAGTACTTC. Translation gives CASSLGDSSYEQYF.

The CDR3 loop is CASSVATSGDEQFF. Here the CDR3 DNA reads TGTGCCAGCAGCGTAGCTACTAGCGGTGATGAGCAGTTCTTC. J is TRBJ2-1 and V is TRBV9; 8 nucleotides match TRBD2. Unmatched junction bases numbered 4, after V lost 0 bases and J lost 8 bases. This CDR3 region has 14 residues. CDR1 is SGDLS and CDR2 is YYNGEE in the germline V gene.

The genes are TRBV10-3 and TRBJ1-3, with D perhaps matching TRBD1 (6 bases). Germline V CDR1 and CDR2: ENHRY, SYGVKD. V gave up 2 bases and J gave up 4 bases, with 15 bases separating them. This CDR3 has 16 amino acids. The CDR3 coding sequence is TGTGCCATCAGTGAGGCGGGGGCCATAAGCGGAAACACCATATATTTT. Its translation is CAISEAGAISGNTIYF.

This rearrangement joins TRBV11-2 to TRBJ1-2, with a weak D call TRBD1 (5 bases). Germline CDR1 and CDR2: SGHAT and FQNNGV. V lost 5 bases, J lost 7 bases, and 20 bases lay in between. The CDR3 has 15 amino acids. CDR3: CASSTGAGPLGGYTF. CDR3 nucleotides: TGTGCCAGCAGCACTGGGGCGGGGCCCTTAGGTGGCTACACCTTC.

J is TRBJ1-4 and V is TRBV19; D is unresolved. Germline V CDR1 and CDR2: LNHDA, SQIVND (reference sequence). The CDR3 extends over 12 amino acids. Trimming left V 6 bases short and J 8 bases short, with 10 bases between. The CDR3 reads CASSPATEKLFF. In DNA form, the CDR3 reads TGTGCCAGTAGCCCGGCGACCGAAAAACTGTTTTTT.

The rearrangement uses TRBV7-2 and TRBJ2-2, with D tentatively TRBD1 (5 bases). V shed 5 bases and J shed 1 base, with 8 bases lying between them. CDR3 size: 14 residues. The germline CDR1 and CDR2 sequences are SGHTA and FQGNSA. CDR3 amino acids: CASSPQGNTGELFF. The CDR3 coding sequence is TGTGCCAGCAGCCCCCAGGGGAACACCGGGGAGCTGTTTTTT.

CDR3 sequence (DNA): TGTGCCAGCAGCGTAGGCGTATGGGACAGCCGGACCTATAATTCACCCCTCCACTTT. Protein: CASSVGVWDSRTYNSPLHF. The chain is built from TRBV9 and TRBJ1-6, with 7 bases identical to TRBD1. The germline CDR1 and CDR2 sequences are SGDLS and YYNGEE. Trimming removed 0 bases from V and 2 bases from J; junction bases left unmatched: 11. The CDR3 totals 19 residues.

The chain is built from TRBV7-3 and TRBJ2-3; the D is unclear. Germline V gives CDR1 SGHTA, CDR2 FQGTGA. The CDR3 totals 14 residues. V lost 4 bases and J lost 0, with 8 bases in between. In nucleotides, the CDR3 is TGTGCCAGCAGCTCTTTGTCTAGCACAGATACGCAGTATTTT. Residues: CASSSLSSTDTQYF.